Detailed here is one TCR beta chain. This sample is part of a study of blood T cell repertoires in COVID-19. Background on the study: Samples representing acute and convalescent COVID-19 were sourced from the United States, Italy and Spain. PBMCs, B-cell-depleted T cells, or T cells provided the cDNA or gDNA that made up the material.

In the study's own analysis: By means of reference gene primer amplification, nucleated cell counts were estimated. TCRdb keeps only in-frame clones here, not all; method: immunoSEQ multiplex PCR. From that table come the V and J calls and clone size; the DNA was used to work out D and trimming. The sample yields 200,000 to 250,000 clones, around 88% seen once. Germline V gene sequence: CDR1 SNHLY, CDR2 FYNNEI. The V segment lost 7 bases and the J segment 3 bases; nucleotides outside the gene matches: 10. CDR3 size: 16 residues. Sequenced sample: peripheral blood. The gene calls are TRBV2 and TRBJ1-4; 8 bases map to TRBD1. This clonotype was obtained from a man aged 18 to 30 with active or convalescent COVID-19. The DNA for the CDR3 is TGTGCCAGCACCGAGGGGACAGGAAGCCCTAATGAAAAACTGTTTTTT. It is translated as CASTEGTGSPNEKLFF.